The entry below gives a single TCR beta chain sequence along with its context. Its antigen is unknown. The authors prepared the TCRbeta library with unique molecular identifiers. TCRdb re-derived calls from the PCR reads in MiXCR, one entry per CDR3 protein. The data contain roughly 570,000 distinct CDR3 sequences, about a quarter of them seen just once; the ten biggest clones take up around a third. This entry comes from a study of T-cell reconstitution after alpha-beta-depleted transplantation in children. Study-wide points: Diversity and T-cell counts at one year after transplant derived mostly from new T cells. Surviving recipient T cells and thymic progenitors produced the high day-60 TCRbeta diversity seen in some patients.

The CDR3 is 13 amino acids. Germline CDR1 reads SGHKS; CDR2 reads YYEKEE (reference sequence). The germline V and J ends were trimmed by 4 bases and 1 base, with 6 bases remaining between them. The sample here was PBMCs, taken before TCRalphabeta/CD19-depleted stem cell transplant. The receptor was isolated from a boy in the first two years of life with Wiskott-Aldrich syndrome, due to receive a stem cell transplant. V and J are TRBV5-5 and TRBJ1-3; D gene ambiguous. The CDR3 nucleotides are TGTGCCAGCAGCGATGGGTCTGGAAACACCATATATTTT. It is translated as CASSDGSGNTIYF.